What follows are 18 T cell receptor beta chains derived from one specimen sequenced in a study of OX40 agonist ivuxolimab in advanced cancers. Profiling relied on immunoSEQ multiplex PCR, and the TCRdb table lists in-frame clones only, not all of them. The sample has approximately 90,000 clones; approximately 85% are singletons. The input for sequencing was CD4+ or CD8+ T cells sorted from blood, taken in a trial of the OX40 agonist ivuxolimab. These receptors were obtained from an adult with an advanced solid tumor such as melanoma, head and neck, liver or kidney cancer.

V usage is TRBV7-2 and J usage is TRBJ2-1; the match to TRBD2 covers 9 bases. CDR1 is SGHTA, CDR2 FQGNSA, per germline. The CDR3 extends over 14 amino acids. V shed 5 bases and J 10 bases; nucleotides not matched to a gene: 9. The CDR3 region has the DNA TGTGCCAGCAGCGTTGCCTCCGGGACTAGCGAGCAGTTCTTC. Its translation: CASSVASGTSEQFF.

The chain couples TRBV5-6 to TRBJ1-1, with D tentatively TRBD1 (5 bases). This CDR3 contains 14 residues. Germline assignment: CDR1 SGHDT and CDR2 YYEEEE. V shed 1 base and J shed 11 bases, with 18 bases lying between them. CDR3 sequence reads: CASSLTGTDPGAFF. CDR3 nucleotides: TGTGCCAGCAGCTTGACCGGGACGGACCCTGGTGCTTTCTTT. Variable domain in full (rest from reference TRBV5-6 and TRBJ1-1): DAGVTQSPTHLIKTRGQQVTLRCSPKSGHDTVSWYQQALGQGPQFIFQYYEEEERQRGNFPDRFSGHQFPNYSSELNVNALLLGDSALYLCASSLTGTDPGAFFGQGTRLTVV.

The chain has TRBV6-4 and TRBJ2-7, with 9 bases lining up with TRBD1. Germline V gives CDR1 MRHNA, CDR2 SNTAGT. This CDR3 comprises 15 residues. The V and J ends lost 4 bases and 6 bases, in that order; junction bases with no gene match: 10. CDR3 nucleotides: TGTGCCAGCAGTGTAGAAATGGGACAGGGCAGCGAGCAGTACTTC. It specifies CASSVEMGQGSEQYF.

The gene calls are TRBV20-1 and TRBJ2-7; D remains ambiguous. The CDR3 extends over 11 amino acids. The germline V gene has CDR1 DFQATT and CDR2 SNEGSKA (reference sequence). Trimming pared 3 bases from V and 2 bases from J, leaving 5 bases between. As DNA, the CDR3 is TGCAGTGCTAGGAACGCCTACGAGCAGTACTTC. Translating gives CSARNAYEQYF.

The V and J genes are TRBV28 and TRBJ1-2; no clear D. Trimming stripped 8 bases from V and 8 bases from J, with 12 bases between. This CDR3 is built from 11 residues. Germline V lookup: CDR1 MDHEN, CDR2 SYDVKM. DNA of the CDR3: TGTGCCAGCTCAACAAGGACCGGCTACACCTTC. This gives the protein CASSTRTGYTF.

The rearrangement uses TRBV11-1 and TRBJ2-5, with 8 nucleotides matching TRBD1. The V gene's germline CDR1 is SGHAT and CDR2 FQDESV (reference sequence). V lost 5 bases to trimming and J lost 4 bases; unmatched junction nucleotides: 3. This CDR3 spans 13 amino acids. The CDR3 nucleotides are TGTGCCAGCAGCACGGACAGGGCAGAGACCCAGTACTTC. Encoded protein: CASSTDRAETQYF.

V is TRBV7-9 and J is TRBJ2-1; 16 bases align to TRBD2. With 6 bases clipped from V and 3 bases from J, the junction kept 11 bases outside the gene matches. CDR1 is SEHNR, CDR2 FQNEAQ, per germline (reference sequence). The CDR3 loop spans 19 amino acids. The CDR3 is CASRVTGTSGRGGYNEQFF. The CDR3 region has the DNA TGTGCCAGCAGGGTCACCGGGACTAGCGGGAGGGGGGGCTACAATGAGCAGTTCTTC.

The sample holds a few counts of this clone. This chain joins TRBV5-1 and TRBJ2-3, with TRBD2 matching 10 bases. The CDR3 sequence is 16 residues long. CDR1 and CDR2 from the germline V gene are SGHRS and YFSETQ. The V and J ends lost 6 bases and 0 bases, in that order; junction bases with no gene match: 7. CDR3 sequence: CASTASGSSSTDTQYF. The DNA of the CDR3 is TGCGCCAGCACGGCTAGCGGGAGTTCTAGCACAGATACGCAGTATTTT.

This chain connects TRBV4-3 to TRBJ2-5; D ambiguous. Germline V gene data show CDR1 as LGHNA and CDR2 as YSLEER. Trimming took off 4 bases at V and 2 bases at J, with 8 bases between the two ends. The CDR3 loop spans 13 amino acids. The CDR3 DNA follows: TGCGCCAGCAGCCGCGATCGACAAGAGACCCAGTACTTC. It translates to CASSRDRQETQYF.

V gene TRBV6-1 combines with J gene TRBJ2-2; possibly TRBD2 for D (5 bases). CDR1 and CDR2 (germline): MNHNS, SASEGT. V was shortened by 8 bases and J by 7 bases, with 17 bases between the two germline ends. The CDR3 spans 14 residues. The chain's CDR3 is CASEYARAFGELFF. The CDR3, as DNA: TGTGCCAGCGAATACGCGAGGGCTTTCGGGGAGCTGTTTTTT.

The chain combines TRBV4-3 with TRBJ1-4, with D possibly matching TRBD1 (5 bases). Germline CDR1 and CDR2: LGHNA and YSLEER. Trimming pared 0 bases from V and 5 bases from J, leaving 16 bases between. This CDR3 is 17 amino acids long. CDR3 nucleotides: TGCGCCAGCAGCCAAGATGTTACAGGTTGGGGGAATGAAAAACTGTTTTTT. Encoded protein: CASSQDVTGWGNEKLFF.

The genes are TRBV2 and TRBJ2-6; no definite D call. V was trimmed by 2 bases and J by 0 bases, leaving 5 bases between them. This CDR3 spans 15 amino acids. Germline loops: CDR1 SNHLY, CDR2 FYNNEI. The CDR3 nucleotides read TGTGCCAGCAGTGAATACATCTCTGGGGCCAACGTCCTGACTTTC. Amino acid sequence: CASSEYISGANVLTF.

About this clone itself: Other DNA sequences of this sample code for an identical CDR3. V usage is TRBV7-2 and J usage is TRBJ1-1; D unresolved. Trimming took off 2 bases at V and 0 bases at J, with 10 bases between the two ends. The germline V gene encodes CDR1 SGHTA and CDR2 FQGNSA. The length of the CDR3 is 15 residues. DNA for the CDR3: TGTGCCAGCAGCTTAAACCCAACCATGAACACTGAAGCTTTCTTT. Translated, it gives CASSLNPTMNTEAFF. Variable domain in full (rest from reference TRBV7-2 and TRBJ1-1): GAGVSQSPSNKVTEKGKDVELRCDPISGHTALYWYRQSLGQGLEFLIYFQGNSAPDKSGLPSDRFSAERTGGSVSTLTIQRTQQEDSAVYLCASSLNPTMNTEAFFGQGTRLTVV.

CDR3 in amino acids: CAISDLGQGTQETQYF. Here the CDR3 DNA reads TGTGCCATCAGTGATTTGGGACAGGGGACCCAAGAGACCCAGTACTTC. V usage is TRBV10-3 and J usage is TRBJ2-5, with 10 bases fitting TRBD1. The CDR3 spans 16 residues. V shed 3 bases, J shed 1 base, and the junction held 5 bases outside the gene matches. Germline assignment: CDR1 ENHRY and CDR2 SYGVKD.

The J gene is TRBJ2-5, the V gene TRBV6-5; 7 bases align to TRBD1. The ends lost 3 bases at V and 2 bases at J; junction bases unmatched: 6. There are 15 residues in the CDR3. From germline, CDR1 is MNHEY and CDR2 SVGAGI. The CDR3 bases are TGTGCCAGCAGTTATTCTCAGACAGGGCAAGAGACCCAGTACTTC. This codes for CASSYSQTGQETQYF.

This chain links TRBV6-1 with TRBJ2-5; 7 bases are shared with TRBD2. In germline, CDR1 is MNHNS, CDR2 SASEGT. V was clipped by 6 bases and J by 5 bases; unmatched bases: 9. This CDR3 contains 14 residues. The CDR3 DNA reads TGTGCCAGCAGCGACGGATGGGGGGGGGAGACCCAGTACTTC. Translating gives CASSDGWGGETQYF.

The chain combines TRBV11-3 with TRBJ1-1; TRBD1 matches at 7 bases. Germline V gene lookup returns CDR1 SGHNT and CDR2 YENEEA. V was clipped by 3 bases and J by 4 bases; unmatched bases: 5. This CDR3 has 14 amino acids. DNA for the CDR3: TGTGCCAGCAGCTTGAGGGCAGGGGGCACTGAAGCTTTCTTT. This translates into CASSLRAGGTEAFF.

The DNA for the CDR3 is TGTGCCAGTAGCGGGGAGCTGAACTATGGCTACACCTTC. Its protein is CASSGELNYGYTF. The chain employs TRBV19 and TRBJ1-2; D is unresolved. Deletions cut 6 bases from V and 2 bases from J, with 10 bases between. This CDR3 has 13 amino acids. Germline CDR1 reads LNHDA; CDR2 reads SQIVND (reference sequence).